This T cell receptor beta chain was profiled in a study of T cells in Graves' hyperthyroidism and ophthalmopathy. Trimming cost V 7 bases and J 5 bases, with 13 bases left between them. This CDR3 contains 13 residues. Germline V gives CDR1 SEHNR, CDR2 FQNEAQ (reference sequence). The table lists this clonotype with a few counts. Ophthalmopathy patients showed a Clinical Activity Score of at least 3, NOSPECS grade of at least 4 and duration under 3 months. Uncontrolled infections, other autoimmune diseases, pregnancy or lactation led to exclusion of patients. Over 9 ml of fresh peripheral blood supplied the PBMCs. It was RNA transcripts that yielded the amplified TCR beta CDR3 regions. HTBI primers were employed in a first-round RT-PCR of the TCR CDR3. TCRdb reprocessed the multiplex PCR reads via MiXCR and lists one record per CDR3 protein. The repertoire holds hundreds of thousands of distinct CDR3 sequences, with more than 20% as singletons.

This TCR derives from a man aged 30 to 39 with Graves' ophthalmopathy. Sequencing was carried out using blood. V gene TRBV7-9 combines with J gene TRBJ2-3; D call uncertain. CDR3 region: CASTDDWVDTQYF. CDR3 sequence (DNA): TGTGCCAGCACCGACGATTGGGTAGATACGCAGTATTTT.